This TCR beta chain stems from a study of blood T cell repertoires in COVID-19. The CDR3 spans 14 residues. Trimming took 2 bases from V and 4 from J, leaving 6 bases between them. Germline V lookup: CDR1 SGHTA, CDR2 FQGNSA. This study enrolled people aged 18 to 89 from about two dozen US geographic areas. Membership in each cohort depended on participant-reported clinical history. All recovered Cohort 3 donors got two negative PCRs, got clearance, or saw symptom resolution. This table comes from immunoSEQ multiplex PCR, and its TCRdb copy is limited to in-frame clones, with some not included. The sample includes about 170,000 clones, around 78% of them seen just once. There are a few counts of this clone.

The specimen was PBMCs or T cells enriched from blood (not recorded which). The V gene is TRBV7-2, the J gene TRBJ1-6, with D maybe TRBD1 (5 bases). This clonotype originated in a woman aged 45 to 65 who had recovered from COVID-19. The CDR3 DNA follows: TGTGCCAGCAGCTTACAGGGTTATAATTCACCCCTCCACTTT. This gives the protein CASSLQGYNSPLHF.